This T cell receptor beta chain was recovered during a study of vaccination and CD4 T cells after COVID-19. This clonotype was observed a single time. Its specificity is not known. Sample treatment: approximately 9-day PBMC culture with coronavirus spike peptide pools or control peptides (ViraFEST assay). Cultured CD4+ T-cell DNA underwent Oncomine TCR Beta short-read sequencing. TCRdb called the PCR reads again in MiXCR, with one record for every CDR3 protein. Here the sample spans 9,500 to 10,000 distinct CDR3 sequences, 45% to 55% being singletons. Regarding the study as a whole: It was observed that, in convalescent patients, a median roughly 85% of reactive clones arose only post-vaccination.

This receptor was obtained from a human donor who had recovered from COVID-19. Sequencing was carried out using CD4+ T cells from blood, cultured in vitro.

CDR3 nucleotide sequence: TGTGCCAGCAGCTTGGCATTACAGGGGGCGGTCGGGGAGCTGTTTTTT. Protein: CASSLALQGAVGELFF. The J gene is TRBJ2-2, the V gene TRBV5-4; 9 bases fit TRBD1. Unmatched junction bases numbered 7, after V lost 0 bases and J lost 7 bases. The V gene's germline CDR1 is SGHNT and CDR2 YYREEE (reference sequence). The CDR3 length is 16 residues.